This passage covers 18 T cell receptor beta chains from one sample sequenced in a study of Ad26.COV2.S vaccination and SARS-CoV-2 variants. Some clones are missing from TCRdb's copy, which holds only in-frame ones; the method was immunoSEQ multiplex PCR. The profile shows about 350,000 clones, roughly 90% of them singletons. Stated treatment: around 19 received Ad26.COV2.S at low or high dose, single or two shots; five or six received placebo; per-sample allocation not given. All samples were drawn on day 63, counting from the first vaccine or placebo injection. Sequencing was performed on peripheral blood, taken in a trial of Ad26.COV2.S vaccine versus placebo. These receptors originate from a person aged 18-60 years who received the Ad26.COV2.S COVID-19 vaccine or a placebo.

The chain links TRBV7-2 to TRBJ1-3; D is possibly TRBD1 (5 bases). Germline V gene sequence: CDR1 SGHTA, CDR2 FQGNSA. Trimming shortened V by 5 bases and J by 0 bases, and 17 bases separated the two germline ends. The CDR3 extends over 17 amino acids. The CDR3 sequence is CASSPRGGKSSGNTIYF. The CDR3 nucleotides are TGTGCCAGCAGCCCGCGGGGGGGTAAGAGCTCTGGAAACACCATATATTTT.

The J gene is TRBJ2-5, the V gene TRBV30, with a tentative D call TRBD1 (6 bases). Trimming removed 4 bases at V and 5 bases at J, with 11 bases between. Per the germline V gene, CDR1 is GTSNPN and CDR2 is SVGIG (reference sequence). The CDR3 runs to 12 residues. CDR3 protein: CAWNTGYETQYF. CDR3 nucleotide sequence: TGTGCCTGGAACACAGGGTACGAGACCCAGTACTTC.

CDR3 loop: CASISAERNDEQYF. Here the CDR3 DNA reads TGCGCCAGCATTTCGGCAGAAAGGAACGACGAGCAGTACTTC. This chain joins TRBV10-1 and TRBJ2-7; D remains ambiguous. CDR1 WNHNN and CDR2 SYGVQD come from the germline V gene (reference sequence). V was pared by 7 bases and J by 5 bases, with 18 bases between. This CDR3 spans 14 amino acids.

V is TRBV7-2 and J is TRBJ2-2; possibly TRBD1 for D (6 bases). Per germline, CDR1 SGHTA and CDR2 FQGNSA. V was cut by 3 bases and J by 4 bases, with 12 bases left in between. The CDR3 runs 15 residues. The CDR3 is CASSFWDTTTGELFF. Written as DNA, the CDR3 is TGTGCCAGCAGCTTCTGGGACACAACCACCGGGGAGCTGTTTTTT.

This chain uses TRBV29-1 with TRBJ1-5; weak D call: TRBD1 (6 bases). The ends were cut back, 4 bases at V and 7 bases at J, with 14 bases in the middle. Germline values: CDR1 SQVTM, CDR2 ANQGSEA. The CDR3 totals 13 residues. The CDR3 protein is CSVVEEGGQPQHF. Here the CDR3 DNA reads TGCAGCGTTGTTGAGGAGGGGGGACAGCCCCAGCATTTT.

This clone was found a few times. The chain recombines TRBV6-4 with TRBJ1-2; 7 bases agree with TRBD1. J gave up 5 bases and V 0 bases, and 6 bases lay outside the gene matches. Germline CDR1 MRHNA, CDR2 SNTAGT. The CDR3 is 15 residues long. The CDR3 sequence: CASSDSTGPWYGYTF. CDR3 nucleotide sequence: TGTGCCAGCAGTGACTCGACAGGGCCCTGGTATGGCTACACCTTC.

The chain is built from TRBV6-5 and TRBJ2-7; TRBD1 is a possible D gene (6 bases). The germline gives CDR1 MNHEY, CDR2 SVGAGI. Trimming cost V 6 bases and J 3 bases, with 18 bases left between them. CDR3 length equals 15 residues. The CDR3 sequence is CASRSIRDTSYEQYF. CDR3 coding DNA: TGTGCCAGCAGAAGTATCCGGGACACAAGCTACGAGCAGTACTTC.

The CDR3 DNA sequence: TGCGCCAGCAGCCAAGAAATCCTAGCGGGATCCGGGGAGCTGTTTTTT. Protein: CASSQEILAGSGELFF. The gene calls are TRBV4-1 and TRBJ2-2, with TRBD2 matching 9 bases. With 0 bases clipped from V and 6 bases from J, the junction kept 5 bases outside the gene matches. The CDR3 loop spans 16 amino acids. CDR1 and CDR2 from the germline V gene are MGHRA and YSYEKL.

V gene TRBV5-4 combines with J gene TRBJ1-4, with D possibly being TRBD1 (5 bases). The CDR3 is 16 residues long. From germline, CDR1 is SGHNT and CDR2 YYREEE (reference sequence). V lost 4 bases to trimming and J lost 4 bases, with 17 bases between them. The CDR3 region has the DNA TGTGCCAGCAGCGCCGGTCGGGGCGCGATTAATGAAAAACTGTTTTTT. This sequence encodes CASSAGRGAINEKLFF.

The chain joins TRBV18 to TRBJ1-1, with D perhaps matching TRBD1 (5 bases). Trimming removed 0 bases at V and 7 bases at J, with 9 bases between. Germline loops: CDR1 KGHSH, CDR2 LQKENI. The CDR3 covers 13 residues. The chain's CDR3 is CASSPPDTLEAFF. CDR3 nucleotides: TGTGCCAGCTCACCACCGGACACCCTTGAAGCTTTCTTT.

The chain links TRBV5-6 to TRBJ1-1; D gene unclear. V was clipped by 1 base and J by 3 bases, with 4 bases between them. The CDR3 covers 12 residues. From germline, CDR1 is SGHDT and CDR2 YYEEEE. CDR3 sequence (DNA): TGTGCCAGCAGCTTGTGGGACACTGAAGCTTTCTTT. This sequence encodes CASSLWDTEAFF.

V is TRBV7-2 and J is TRBJ1-1, with D uncertain. V was clipped by 3 bases and J by 1 base, with 9 bases between them. CDR1 and CDR2 (germline): SGHTA, FQGNSA. The CDR3 has 14 amino acids. The CDR3 sequence: CASSFGPSNTEAFF. The CDR3 nucleotides are TGTGCCAGCAGCTTCGGGCCCTCGAACACTGAAGCTTTCTTT.

The CDR3 DNA sequence: TGTGCCAGCAGTTACTCTGGGCGGGGCTCCGGAGATACGCAGTATTTT. Protein: CASSYSGRGSGDTQYF. The chain links TRBV6-5 to TRBJ2-3, with D tentatively TRBD2 (6 bases). CDR1 is MNHEY and CDR2 is SVGAGI in the germline V gene. The CDR3 is 16 residues long. The ends were cut back, 0 bases at V and 5 bases at J, with 15 bases in the middle.

The chain employs TRBV9 and TRBJ1-6; the D is unclear. Germline lookup yields CDR1 SGDLS and CDR2 YYNGEE. Trimming left V 5 bases short and J 9 bases short, with 15 bases between. CDR3 length: 14 residues. The DNA of the CDR3 is TGTGCCAGCAGTGTGGGTCTGATCGGTTCACCCCTCCACTTT. It translates to CASSVGLIGSPLHF.

The chain combines TRBV24-1 with TRBJ2-1; 9 positions agree with TRBD1. Germline V gives CDR1 KGHDR, CDR2 SFDVKD. The CDR3 has 13 residues. V gave up 10 bases and J gave up 4 bases; unmatched junction bases: 4. The CDR3 loop is CATRGTGYNEQFF. In DNA, the CDR3 is TGTGCCACTAGAGGGACAGGGTACAATGAGCAGTTCTTC.

The chain recombines TRBV5-6 with TRBJ2-3; D uncertain. V lost 2 bases and J 3 bases, leaving 10 bases between the germline ends. Germline V lookup: CDR1 SGHDT, CDR2 YYEEEE. The CDR3 loop spans 14 amino acids. The CDR3 sequence is CASSLGAVTDTQYF. Written as DNA, the CDR3 is TGTGCCAGCAGCTTAGGCGCTGTAACAGATACGCAGTATTTT.

This clone was picked up a small number of times. CDR3 residues: CASSLAPPRGPLHF. In DNA form, the CDR3 reads TGTGCCAGCAGTTTAGCCCCGCCCCGGGGGCCCCTCCACTTT. The rearrangement joins TRBV27 to TRBJ1-6; D might be TRBD1 (5 bases). CDR1 and CDR2 (germline): MNHEY, SMNVEV (reference sequence). This CDR3 has 14 amino acids. Trimming took 2 bases from V and 13 from J, leaving 15 bases between them.

The V gene is TRBV30, the J gene TRBJ1-5; D possibly corresponds to TRBD1 (6 bases). V lost 5 bases, J lost 1 base, and 12 bases lay in between. Germline values: CDR1 GTSNPN, CDR2 SVGIG (reference sequence). The CDR3 runs 14 residues. CDR3 sequence (DNA): TGTGCCTGGGGCCCTCAGGGGAGCAATCAGCCCCAGCATTTT. Its protein product is CAWGPQGSNQPQHF.